Following are 10 T cell receptor beta chains from one sample sequenced in a study of shared clonotypes between healthy human individuals. The data were produced by immunoSEQ multiplex PCR, yet TCRdb's version contains in-frame clones alone and is incomplete. The sample consists of around 430,000 clones, roughly 77% of them appearing once. Material: PBMCs. These receptors came from a woman between 40 and 50 years old in good health. Some clones in this sample may be carry-over from other donors' samples.

This clone was counted a few times. V is TRBV5-4 and J is TRBJ2-1, with D tentatively TRBD1 (5 bases). The CDR3 loop spans 14 amino acids. Germline V gene data show CDR1 as SGHNT and CDR2 as YYREEE (reference sequence). V shed 0 bases and J shed 4 bases, with 8 bases lying between them. DNA for the CDR3: TGTGCCAGCAGCTTGGGGGGCGTATACAATGAGCAGTTCTTC. It encodes CASSLGGVYNEQFF.

V is TRBV18 and J is TRBJ2-7; D ambiguous. The V end lost 3 bases, the J end lost 3 bases, and 12 bases lay between the germline ends. Germline V gene data show CDR1 as KGHSH and CDR2 as LQKENI. This CDR3 has 14 amino acids. The CDR3 DNA reads as TGTGCCAGCTCACCTGGGCTAGGTGGCTACGAGCAGTACTTC. Translation gives CASSPGLGGYEQYF.

The chain couples TRBV7-8 to TRBJ2-3; no firm D call. This CDR3 is 13 amino acids long. V lost 5 bases, J lost 6 bases, and 12 bases lay in between. Germline CDR1 is SGHVS and CDR2 is FQNEAQ. The CDR3 DNA reads as TGTGCCAGCAGCCACCCCAATGAGGATACGCAGTATTTT. It specifies CASSHPNEDTQYF.

Only a few counts were recorded for this clone. The chain combines TRBV18 with TRBJ1-4, with a tentative D call TRBD1 (5 bases). V dropped 4 bases and J dropped 0 bases, with 12 bases sitting between them. The CDR3 is made up of 16 amino acids. The germline CDR1 and CDR2 sequences are KGHSH and LQKENI. The CDR3 DNA is TGTGCCAGCTCACTCTCACAGGCCTCAACTAATGAAAAACTGTTTTTT. It specifies CASSLSQASTNEKLFF.

The genes are TRBV7-8 and TRBJ2-7, with D perhaps matching TRBD1 (7 bases). The CDR3 runs to 13 residues. Trimming took off 0 bases at V and 6 bases at J, with 9 bases between the two ends. Germline-derived CDR1 and CDR2 are SGHVS and FQNEAQ. In DNA, the CDR3 is TGTGCCAGCAGCTTAGCCCAGGGGGGCGAGCAGTACTTC. As protein: CASSLAQGGEQYF.

The chain is built from TRBV18 and TRBJ1-1, with a possible D match to TRBD1 (5 bases). Between the trimmed V and J ends, which lost 3 bases and 1 base, there was a span of 12 bases. This CDR3 spans 15 amino acids. Looked up from germline, CDR1 is KGHSH and CDR2 is LQKENI. CDR3 sequence reads: CASSPRQIRNTEAFF. CDR3 in DNA: TGTGCCAGCTCACCCAGACAGATAAGGAACACTGAAGCTTTCTTT.

This chain joins TRBV6-1 and TRBJ2-7; no firm D call. Trimming stripped 4 bases from V and 7 bases from J, with 17 bases between. The CDR3 contains 14 residues. Germline V lookup: CDR1 MNHNS, CDR2 SASEGT. CDR3 loop: CASSGVLLGLEQYF. CDR3 nucleotides: TGTGCCAGCAGTGGGGTCCTCCTAGGGCTTGAGCAGTACTTC.

V and J are TRBV7-2 and TRBJ1-3; possible D gene TRBD1, 6 bases. The CDR3 is 16 amino acids. V was pared by 0 bases and J by 3 bases, with 12 bases between. Germline V gives CDR1 SGHTA, CDR2 FQGNSA. The CDR3 loop is CASSLAGGRSGNTIYF. CDR3 bases: TGTGCCAGCAGCTTAGCGGGGGGGCGAAGTGGAAACACCATATATTTT.

The chain employs TRBV5-5 and TRBJ1-5; no reliable D call. Germline assignment: CDR1 SGHKS and CDR2 YYEKEE (reference sequence). The length of the CDR3 is 12 residues. The ends were cut back, 7 bases at V and 5 bases at J, with 10 bases in the middle. The CDR3 spells CASQGMDQPQHF. The CDR3 nucleotides read TGTGCCAGCCAAGGAATGGATCAGCCCCAGCATTTT.

This clone has just a few counts. The chain links TRBV5-1 to TRBJ2-3; 11 bases are a match to TRBD2. V lost 1 base, J lost 1 base, and 2 bases stayed unmatched. This CDR3 spans 16 amino acids. CDR1 is SGHRS and CDR2 is YFSETQ in the germline V gene. CDR3 sequence reads: CASSLLLAGGTDTQYF. The CDR3 bases are TGCGCCAGCAGCTTGTTACTAGCGGGGGGCACAGATACGCAGTATTTT.